These 23 T cell receptor beta chains share one sample of origin, sequenced in a study of shared clonotypes between healthy human individuals. Produced via immunoSEQ multiplex PCR; TCRdb's table is partial and in-frame only. The sample comprises roughly 2.6 million clones, around nine tenths of which are singletons, and 0.14% rests with the top ten. The sequencing sample was made of naive CD4+ T cells sorted from blood. Sample subset: CD45RA+ positively selected. The receptor source for this set is a man between 18 and 29 years old in good health.

The DNA of the CDR3 is TGTGCCAGCAGTTTACACAGGGTTGGGCCCTACGAGCAGTACTTC. Its protein product is CASSLHRVGPYEQYF. The chain uses TRBV28 and TRBJ2-7, with D possibly matching TRBD1 (6 bases). The CDR3 totals 15 residues. The V and J ends lost 2 bases and 2 bases respectively, with 13 bases between them. Per germline, CDR1 MDHEN and CDR2 SYDVKM.

This sequence joins TRBV6-6 and TRBJ1-3; D is uncertain. The CDR3 covers 12 residues. Germline V CDR1 and CDR2: MNHNY, SVGAGI (reference sequence). The germline V and J ends were trimmed by 5 bases and 4 bases, with 6 bases remaining between them. The DNA for the CDR3 is TGTGCCAGCAGTCCAGGAGGAAACACCATATATTTT. As protein: CASSPGGNTIYF.

The chain uses TRBV5-1 and TRBJ2-3, with D maybe TRBD2 (5 bases). The CDR3 is 14 residues long. Germline CDR1 and CDR2: SGHRS and YFSETQ. V lost 2 bases and J lost 4, with 11 bases in between. This CDR3 is CASSLAAPADTQYF. The DNA of the CDR3 is TGCGCCAGCAGCTTAGCGGCCCCGGCAGATACGCAGTATTTT.

The chain recombines TRBV30 with TRBJ1-5, with D perhaps TRBD1 (5 bases). The V end lost 7 bases, the J end lost 0 bases, and 7 bases lay between the germline ends. CDR1 is GTSNPN and CDR2 is SVGIG in the germline V gene (reference sequence). The CDR3 sequence is 12 residues long. DNA for the CDR3: TGTGCCTATGACAGTAGCAATCAGCCCCAGCATTTT. This sequence encodes CAYDSSNQPQHF.

This clone came up a few times. The gene calls are TRBV19 and TRBJ1-4; tentatively, D is TRBD1 (5 bases). In germline, CDR1 is LNHDA, CDR2 SQIVND (reference sequence). This CDR3 is 15 amino acids long. Between the trimmed V and J ends, which lost 7 bases and 5 bases, there was a span of 17 bases. In DNA form, the CDR3 reads TGTGCCAGTAAGGCCGAGGGGATACCGAATGAAAAACTGTTTTTT. Its protein product is CASKAEGIPNEKLFF.

This clone was detected a few times. Other DNA sequences in this specimen translate into the identical CDR3. The rearrangement joins TRBV30 to TRBJ1-3, with TRBD1 as a possible D gene (6 bases). V lost 4 bases, J lost 3 bases, and 10 bases lay in between. Per germline, CDR1 GTSNPN and CDR2 SVGIG (reference sequence). This CDR3 contains 13 residues. The CDR3 DNA reads TGTGCCTGGACCGCAGGGGTTGGAAACACCATATATTTT. Residues: CAWTAGVGNTIYF.

V gene TRBV27 combines with J gene TRBJ1-6; tentatively, D is TRBD1 (5 bases). V lost 0 bases to trimming and J lost 7 bases, with 10 bases between them. Germline V gives CDR1 MNHEY, CDR2 SMNVEV (reference sequence). There are 15 residues in the CDR3. The CDR3 DNA follows: TGTGCCAGCAGTTTATCGGGGACCCTCAATTCACCCCTCCACTTT. As protein: CASSLSGTLNSPLHF.

This clone showed up just once. The chain uses TRBV7-9 and TRBJ2-6; D unresolved. Trimming left V 5 bases short and J 0 bases short, with 17 bases between. There are 18 residues in the CDR3. Germline V gives CDR1 SEHNR, CDR2 FQNEAQ (reference sequence). CDR3 nucleotides: TGTGCCAGCAGCGGCCCTCTAAGGATAGTCTCTGGGGCCAACGTCCTGACTTTC. Residues: CASSGPLRIVSGANVLTF.

Notes on this clone: Additional DNA sequences in this sample encode the identical CDR3. The chain carries TRBV10-3 and TRBJ2-5; TRBD2 matches 12 bases. The CDR3 is 16 residues long. V was pared by 4 bases and J by 2 bases, with 5 bases of the junction left unmatched. Germline V gene data show CDR1 as ENHRY and CDR2 as SYGVKD. DNA for the CDR3: TGTGCCATCAGTGCGACTAGCGGGGGTGTACAAGAGACCCAGTACTTC. This gives the protein CAISATSGGVQETQYF.

The V call is TRBV20-1, the J call TRBJ1-6; 7 positions agree with TRBD1. Germline loops: CDR1 DFQATT, CDR2 SNEGSKA (reference sequence). The CDR3 is 11 residues long. Trimming took 3 bases from V and 15 from J; bases not matched to a gene: 5. DNA of the CDR3: TGCAGTGCTAGGAGGGACAGTTTCCTCCACTTT. This gives the protein CSARRDSFLHF.

The chain uses TRBV23-1 and TRBJ1-5; 7 nucleotides agree with TRBD1. TRBV23-1 is an ORF for which the function is uncertain. Trimming removed 5 bases from V and 3 bases from J; junction bases left unmatched: 10. The CDR3 length is 16 residues. CDR3 DNA sequence: TGCGCCAGCAGTTCAAGCCCGACAGGGAACAATCAGCCCCAGCATTTT. It translates to CASSSSPTGNNQPQHF.

This clone is a singleton in its sample. The chain couples TRBV30 to TRBJ1-2; possibly TRBD1 for D (5 bases). This CDR3 spans 12 amino acids. Germline-derived CDR1 and CDR2 are GTSNPN and SVGIG (reference sequence). The V end was cut by 5 bases, the J end by 2 bases, with 9 bases between. DNA of the CDR3: TGTGCCTGGGTGACAGAAAACTATGGCTACACCTTC. This sequence encodes CAWVTENYGYTF.

This chain uses TRBV6-1 with TRBJ2-4; D may match TRBD1 or TRBD2 (6 bases each). Germline CDR1 reads MNHNS; CDR2 reads SASEGT. This CDR3 has 14 residues. V lost 6 bases and J lost 3, with 12 bases in between. The CDR3 DNA is TGTGCCAGCAGCACACAGGGAGGCAAAAACATTCAGTACTTC. Its translation is CASSTQGGKNIQYF.

This chain links TRBV30 with TRBJ2-4; D is uncertain. The ends were cut back, 2 bases at V and 0 bases at J, with 11 bases in the middle. CDR3 length: 15 amino acids. Germline V lookup: CDR1 GTSNPN, CDR2 SVGIG (reference sequence). The CDR3, as DNA: TGTGCCTGGAGTCCCCCTATGGTAGCCAAAAACATTCAGTACTTC. This encodes CAWSPPMVAKNIQYF.

The V gene is TRBV4-3, the J gene TRBJ2-1; D might be TRBD1 (6 bases). The CDR3 is 13 amino acids. Trimming shortened V by 4 bases and J by 6 bases, and 10 bases separated the two germline ends. Germline CDR1 and CDR2: LGHNA and YSLEER. The CDR3 region is CASSLGAGNEQFF. The CDR3 DNA is TGCGCCAGCAGCCTGGGGGCAGGCAATGAGCAGTTCTTC.

The chain carries TRBV5-5 and TRBJ1-6, with unresolved D. V was clipped by 4 bases and J by 7 bases, with 9 bases between them. Germline V gives CDR1 SGHKS, CDR2 YYEKEE (reference sequence). The CDR3 totals 13 residues. The CDR3 region has the DNA TGTGCCAGCAGCCAACGACAAAATTCACCCCTCCACTTT. Protein product: CASSQRQNSPLHF.

The chain couples TRBV30 to TRBJ2-7, with TRBD2 matching 7 bases. The germline CDR1 and CDR2 sequences are GTSNPN and SVGIG (reference sequence). The CDR3 length is 15 residues. V shed 4 bases and J 2 bases; nucleotides not matched to a gene: 11. The CDR3 nucleotides read TGTGCCTGGACCGACCCCCGACTAGCCCCCTACGAGCAGTACTTC. Translating gives CAWTDPRLAPYEQYF.

The CDR3 nucleotides read TGTGCCAGCAGCCAAGGATTGCGAGGGTTGTTTTACGAGCAGTACTTC. Translation gives CASSQGLRGLFYEQYF. The genes are TRBV14 and TRBJ2-7; perhaps TRBD2 as D (5 bases). CDR1 is SGHDN and CDR2 is FVKESK in the germline V gene. The CDR3 loop spans 16 amino acids. V was trimmed by 1 base and J by 4 bases, leaving 17 bases between them.

The chain carries TRBV5-6 and TRBJ1-2, with D perhaps matching TRBD1 (5 bases). The V and J ends lost 1 base and 4 bases respectively, with 11 bases between them. In germline, CDR1 is SGHDT, CDR2 YYEEEE. This CDR3 comprises 14 residues. CDR3 in DNA: TGTGCCAGCAGCTTGTTAGGGGACTCCTATGGCTACACCTTC. Residues: CASSLLGDSYGYTF.

This sequence joins TRBV5-1 and TRBJ2-7; D ambiguous. There are 16 residues in the CDR3. The V end was cut by 4 bases, the J end by 2 bases, with 19 bases between. Germline-derived CDR1 and CDR2 are SGHRS and YFSETQ. The CDR3 reads CASSLGPLGAAYEQYF. CDR3 in DNA: TGCGCCAGCAGCCTGGGCCCCTTGGGCGCGGCCTACGAGCAGTACTTC.

The gene calls are TRBV29-1 and TRBJ2-2; maybe TRBD1 (6 bases). There are 14 residues in the CDR3. The germline V and J ends were trimmed by 5 bases and 3 bases, with 13 bases remaining between them. The germline V gene has CDR1 SQVTM and CDR2 ANQGSEA. CDR3 nucleotides: TGCAGCGTTTCCTCAGGGGCCGACACCGGGGAGCTGTTTTTT. Encoded protein: CSVSSGADTGELFF.

This clone was observed a single time. This rearrangement joins TRBV15 to TRBJ2-3, with 10 bases that match TRBD1. The CDR3 runs to 16 residues. The J segment lost 6 bases and the V segment lost 4 bases, leaving 10 bases of the junction unmatched. From germline, CDR1 is LNHNV and CDR2 YYDKDF (reference sequence). CDR3 nucleotides: TGTGCCACCAGCAAGGCGGCGGGACAGGGGAAGGATACGCAGTATTTT. Protein: CATSKAAGQGKDTQYF. The whole variable domain, filled in from reference TRBV15 and TRBJ2-3, reads DAMVIQNPRYQVTQFGKPVTLSCSQTLNHNVMYWYQQKSSQAPKLLFHYYDKDFNNEADTPDNFQSRRPNTSFCFLDIRSPGLGDTAMYLCATSKAAGQGKDTQYFGPGTRLTVL.

The gene calls are TRBV6-1 and TRBJ2-5; no firm D call. The germline gives CDR1 MNHNS, CDR2 SASEGT. Trimming removed 5 bases at V and 2 bases at J, with 15 bases between. CDR3 length: 15 residues. The chain's CDR3 is CASSLHWAVQETQYF. As DNA, the CDR3 is TGTGCCAGCAGTCTCCACTGGGCAGTTCAAGAGACCCAGTACTTC.